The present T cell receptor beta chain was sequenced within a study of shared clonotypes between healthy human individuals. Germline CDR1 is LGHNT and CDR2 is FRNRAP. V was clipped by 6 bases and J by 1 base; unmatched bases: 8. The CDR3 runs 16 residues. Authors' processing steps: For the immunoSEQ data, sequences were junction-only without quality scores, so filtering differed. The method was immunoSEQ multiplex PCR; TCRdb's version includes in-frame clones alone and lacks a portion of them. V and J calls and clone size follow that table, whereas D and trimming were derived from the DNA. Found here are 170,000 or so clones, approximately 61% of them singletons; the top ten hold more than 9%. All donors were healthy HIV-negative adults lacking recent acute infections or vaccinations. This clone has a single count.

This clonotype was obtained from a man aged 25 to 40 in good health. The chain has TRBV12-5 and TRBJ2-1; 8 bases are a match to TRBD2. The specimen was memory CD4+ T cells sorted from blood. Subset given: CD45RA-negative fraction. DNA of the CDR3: TGTGCTAGTGGCCAGAGCGGGGGACGATCCTACAATGAGCAGTTCTTC. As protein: CASGQSGGRSYNEQFF.